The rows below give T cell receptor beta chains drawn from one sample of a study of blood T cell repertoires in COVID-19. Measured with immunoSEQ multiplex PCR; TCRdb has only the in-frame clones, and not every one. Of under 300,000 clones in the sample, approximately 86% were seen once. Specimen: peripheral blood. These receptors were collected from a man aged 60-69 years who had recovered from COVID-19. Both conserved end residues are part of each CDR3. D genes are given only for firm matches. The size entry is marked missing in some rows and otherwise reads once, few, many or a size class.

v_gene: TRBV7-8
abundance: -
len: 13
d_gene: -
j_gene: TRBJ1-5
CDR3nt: TGTGCCAGCAGCTTAGCCCCAGGTCAGCCCCAGCATTTT
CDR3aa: CASSLAPGQPQHF

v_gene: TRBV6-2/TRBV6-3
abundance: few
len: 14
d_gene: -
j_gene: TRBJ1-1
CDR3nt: TGTGCCAGCAGTTACTCTGGGCCCTACACTGAAGCTTTCTTT
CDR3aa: CASSYSGPYTEAFF

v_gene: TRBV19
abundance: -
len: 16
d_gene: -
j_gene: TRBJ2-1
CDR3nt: TGTGCCAGTAGTATTGTCTCCAGGCGCTCCTACAATGAGCAGTTCTTC
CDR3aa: CASSIVSRRSYNEQFF

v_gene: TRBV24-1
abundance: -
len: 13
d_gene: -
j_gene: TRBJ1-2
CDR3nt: TGTGCCACCAGTGACAAACAGGGAGATGGCTACACCTTC
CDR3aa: CATSDKQGDGYTF

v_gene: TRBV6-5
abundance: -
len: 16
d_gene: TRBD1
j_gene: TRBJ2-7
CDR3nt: TGTGCCAGCAGTTACCCAGTTAATGGACAGGGCTACGAGCAGTACTTC
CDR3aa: CASSYPVNGQGYEQYF

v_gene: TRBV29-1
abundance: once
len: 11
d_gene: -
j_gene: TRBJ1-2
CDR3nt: TGCAGCGCCGGACACTGGTTAGGCTACACCTTC
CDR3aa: CSAGHWLGYTF

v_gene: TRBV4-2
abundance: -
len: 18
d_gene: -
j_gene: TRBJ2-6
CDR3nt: TGTGCCAGCAGCCAAGTTCAGGGGTACATTTCTGGGGCCAACGTCCTGACTTTC
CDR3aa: CASSQVQGYISGANVLTF

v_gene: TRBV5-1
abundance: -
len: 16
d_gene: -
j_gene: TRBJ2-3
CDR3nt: TGCGCCAGCAGCTACGGACAGTCAGCTAGCACAGATACGCAGTATTTT
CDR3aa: CASSYGQSASTDTQYF

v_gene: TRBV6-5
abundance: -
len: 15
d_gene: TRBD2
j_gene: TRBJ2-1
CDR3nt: TGTGCCAGCAAACAAGCGGGGGGGACCTACAATGAGCAGTTCTTC
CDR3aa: CASKQAGGTYNEQFF

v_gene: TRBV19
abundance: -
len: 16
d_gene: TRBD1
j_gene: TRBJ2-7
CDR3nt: TGTGCCAGTAGCAGATCCGGGACAGGGTCCTTCTACGAGCAGTACTTC
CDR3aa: CASSRSGTGSFYEQYF

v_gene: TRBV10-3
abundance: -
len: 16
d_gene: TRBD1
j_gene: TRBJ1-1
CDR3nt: TGTGCCATCAGTGAAGGGGCCGGGACAGGGAACACTGAAGCTTTCTTT
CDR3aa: CAISEGAGTGNTEAFF

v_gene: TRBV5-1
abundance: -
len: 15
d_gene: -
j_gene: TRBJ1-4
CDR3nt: TGCGCCAGCAGCTCAAATACTGCAACTAATGAAAAACTGTTTTTT
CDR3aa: CASSSNTATNEKLFF

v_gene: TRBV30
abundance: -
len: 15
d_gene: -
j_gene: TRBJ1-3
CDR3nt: TGTGCCTGGAGGGGCACAGGGTTTTGGAGAAACACCATATATTTT
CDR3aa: CAWRGTGFWRNTIYF

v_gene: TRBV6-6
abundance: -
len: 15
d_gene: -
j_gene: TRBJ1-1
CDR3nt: TGTGCCAGCAATGAACACCTAGGCATGAACACTGAAGCTTTCTTT
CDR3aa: CASNEHLGMNTEAFF

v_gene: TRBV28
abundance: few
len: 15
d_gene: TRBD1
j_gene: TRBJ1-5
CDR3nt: TGTGCCAGCAGCCGAGGGACAGGGGGCAATCAGCCCCAGCATTTT
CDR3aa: CASSRGTGGNQPQHF

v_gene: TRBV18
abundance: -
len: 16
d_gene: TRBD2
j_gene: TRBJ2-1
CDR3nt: TGTGCCAGCTCACCAGTAGTGCCAGCGGGGGCCAATGAGCAGTTCTTC
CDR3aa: CASSPVVPAGANEQFF

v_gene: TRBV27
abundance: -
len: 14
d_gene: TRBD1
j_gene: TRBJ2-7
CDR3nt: TGTGCCAGCAGTCTAGCCGGGACAGCCACCCGGCAGTACTTC
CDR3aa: CASSLAGTATRQYF

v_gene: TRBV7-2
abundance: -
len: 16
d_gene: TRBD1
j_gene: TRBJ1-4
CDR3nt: TGTGCCAGCAGCTGGGGGGACAGCCCAACTAATGAAAAACTGTTTTTT
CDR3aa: CASSWGDSPTNEKLFF

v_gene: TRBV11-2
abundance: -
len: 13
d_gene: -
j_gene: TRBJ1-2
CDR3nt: TGTGCCAGCAGCCAGGCGGGATCCTATGGCTACACCTTC
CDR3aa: CASSQAGSYGYTF

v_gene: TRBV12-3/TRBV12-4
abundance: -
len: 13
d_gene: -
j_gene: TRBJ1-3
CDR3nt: TGTGCCAGCAGTTTAACAGCTGGAAACACCATATATTTT
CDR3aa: CASSLTAGNTIYF

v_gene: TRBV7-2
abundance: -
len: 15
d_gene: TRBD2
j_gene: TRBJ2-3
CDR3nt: TGTGCCAGCAGCACCGGACTAGCTCCCACAGATACGCAGTATTTT
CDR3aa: CASSTGLAPTDTQYF

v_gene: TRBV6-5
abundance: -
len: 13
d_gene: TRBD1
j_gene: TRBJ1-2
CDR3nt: TGTGCCAGCAGAAAAGACAGGGAACGTGGCTACACCTTC
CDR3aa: CASRKDRERGYTF

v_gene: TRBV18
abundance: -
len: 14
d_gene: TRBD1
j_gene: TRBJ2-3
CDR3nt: TGTGCCAGCTCACCCCTGACAGGGCCGGATACGCAGTATTTT
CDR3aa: CASSPLTGPDTQYF